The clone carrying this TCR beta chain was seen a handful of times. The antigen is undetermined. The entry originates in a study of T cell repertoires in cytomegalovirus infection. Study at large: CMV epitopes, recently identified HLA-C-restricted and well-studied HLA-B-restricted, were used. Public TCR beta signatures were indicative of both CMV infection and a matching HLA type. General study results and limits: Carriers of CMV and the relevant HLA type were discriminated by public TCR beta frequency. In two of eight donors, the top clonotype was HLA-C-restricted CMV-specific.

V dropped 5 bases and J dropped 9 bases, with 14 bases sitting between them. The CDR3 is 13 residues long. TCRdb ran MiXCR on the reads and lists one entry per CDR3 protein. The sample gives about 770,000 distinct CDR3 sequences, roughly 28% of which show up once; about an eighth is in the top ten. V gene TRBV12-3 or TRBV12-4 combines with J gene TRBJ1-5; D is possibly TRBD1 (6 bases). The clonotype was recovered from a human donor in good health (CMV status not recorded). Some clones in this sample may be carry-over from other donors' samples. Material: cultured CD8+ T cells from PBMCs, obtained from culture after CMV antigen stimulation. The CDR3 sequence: CASSPQGNGPQHF. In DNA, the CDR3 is TGTGCCAGCAGTCCGCAGGGGAATGGGCCCCAGCATTTT.